A selection of T cell receptor beta chains follows, all from one sample in a study of control samples from healthy donors and cancer patients. Clones were read by immunoSEQ multiplex PCR, and TCRdb kept only the in-frame ones, dropping some. The sample includes around 120,000 clones, about 95% of them seen just once. Material for sequencing was blood. The receptors stem from a man in his thirties or forties in good health. The CDR3 runs from the conserved cysteine through the conserved F or W. A D gene is named only where the DNA matches it firmly. Only part of the rows carry a size: once, few, many, or a class if the clone is expanded.

j_call v_call d_call clone_size cdr3_nt cdr3_aa
TRBJ1-5 TRBV29-1 . . TGCAGCGTGGCCGGGGACATCAAACAGCCCCAGCATTTT CSVAGDIKQPQHF
TRBJ1-1 TRBV5-5 . . TGTGCCAGCAGCTTGGGGTACACTGAAGCTTTCTTT CASSLGYTEAFF
TRBJ1-2 TRBV28 . . TGTGCCAGCACTTTTAGGGGGGCCACAGCCTTATATGGCTACACCTTC CASTFRGATALYGYTF
TRBJ1-2 TRBV6-1 . once TGTGCCAGCAGTGATGGTTCGGCAGGGAGGAGCTACACCTTC CASSDGSAGRSYTF
TRBJ2-1 TRBV13 . . TGTGCCAGCAGCTTAGTGCTAGGGGAGCAGTTCTTC CASSLVLGEQFF
TRBJ2-3 TRBV27 . once TGTGCCAGCAACTGGGGGGTGGCGAGCACAGATACGCAGTATTTT CASNWGVASTDTQYF
TRBJ2-1 TRBV6-5 . . TGTGCCAGCACACTCAAGAGCTCCTACAATGAGCAGTTCTTC CASTLKSSYNEQFF
TRBJ1-5 TRBV10-1 . . TGCGCCAGCAGTGGGTCGGGGGGTCCTAATAGCAATCAGCCCCAGCATTTT CASSGSGGPNSNQPQHF
TRBJ1-2 TRBV6-5 . . TGTGCCAGCAGTCTCCGGGGTCAGAAGGACGGCTACACCTTC CASSLRGQKDGYTF
TRBJ2-7 TRBV19 . . TGTGCCAGTAGTATCGGCGGGCCCTCCTACGAGCAGTACTTC CASSIGGPSYEQYF
TRBJ2-5 TRBV6-2/TRBV6-3 . . TGTGCCAGCAGTTACGCAGAGACCCAGTACTTC CASSYAETQYF
TRBJ2-3 TRBV12-5 . . TGTGCTAGTGGTTTGGTTCCCACAGATACGCAGTATTTT CASGLVPTDTQYF
TRBJ1-6 TRBV7-8 . . TGTGCCAGCAGCTTAGCGCGGACCGGGACGGCCTCTGGGGCCCTCCACTTT CASSLARTGTASGALHF
TRBJ1-1 TRBV9 . once TGTGCCAGCAGCCTTTATGTCAACACTGAAGCTTTCTTT CASSLYVNTEAFF
TRBJ1-5 TRBV27 TRBD1 . TGTGCCAGCAGTTGGGGGACAGGTAATCAGCCCCAGCATTTT CASSWGTGNQPQHF
TRBJ1-2 TRBV11-2 . . TGTGCCAGCAGCTTAGGGGTAGCTAACTATGGCTACACCTTC CASSLGVANYGYTF
TRBJ2-7 TRBV7-9 . . TGTGCCAGCAGCTCGACCCACGACAGGCCTTACGAGCAGTACTTC CASSSTHDRPYEQYF
TRBJ2-7 TRBV11-2 . . TGTGCCAGCAGCTGGTGGCTTCCTCGGCAGTACTTC CASSWWLPRQYF
TRBJ2-2 TRBV19 TRBD2 . TGTGCCAGTAGTTCGGGACTAGCCTTGAACACCGGGGAGCTGTTTTTT CASSSGLALNTGELFF
TRBJ1-1 TRBV19 TRBD1 . TGTGCCAGCAGAGTAACCGGGACAGGGAACACTGAAGCTTTCTTT CASRVTGTGNTEAFF
TRBJ1-5 TRBV5-1 . . TGCGCCAGCAGCTTGGATGGGGCCAGCAATCAGCCCCAGCATTTT CASSLDGASNQPQHF
TRBJ1-1 TRBV27 . . TGTGCCAGCAGCCCGACATTTTCAACCCGGAACACTGAAGCTTTCTTT CASSPTFSTRNTEAFF
TRBJ2-7 TRBV4-3 . . TGCGCCAGCAGCCAAGACTTGCTAGCCTACACCTACGAGCAGTACTTC CASSQDLLAYTYEQYF
TRBJ2-1 TRBV2 TRBD1 . TGTGCCAGCAAAGGGACAGGGGGACATGAGCAGTTCTTC CASKGTGGHEQFF
TRBJ1-2 TRBV28 . . TGTGCCAGCAGTTCCATGGAAGGGTTCTATGGCTACACCTTT CASSSMEGFYGYTF
TRBJ2-2 TRBV25-1 TRBD1 . TGTGCCATGGACAGGGGCACCGGGGAGCTGTTTTTT CAMDRGTGELFF
TRBJ2-5 TRBV11-2 . . TGTGCCAGCAGCTTAGATCTAACCTATAGTAGGCCCGTGGGGGCCCAGTACTTC CASSLDLTYSRPVGAQYF
TRBJ1-6 TRBV14 TRBD1 . TGTGCCAGCAGCTTCAAGGACAGGGGAAGGAATTCACCCCTCCACTTT CASSFKDRGRNSPLHF
TRBJ2-3 TRBV11-2 TRBD2 once TGTGCCAGCAGCTCCCTAGGACTAGCGGGGTCAACAGATACGCAGTATTTT CASSSLGLAGSTDTQYF
TRBJ1-6 TRBV27 . . TGTGCCAGCAGTTTCCTTGGGGGTGCCGATCCGACCCTCCACTTT CASSFLGGADPTLHF
TRBJ1-2 TRBV30 . . TGTGCCTGGAGTGTTGGGCAGTATGGCTACACCTTC CAWSVGQYGYTF
TRBJ2-3 TRBV29-1 . . TGCAGCGGAGGAGGACAGAAGGGACTTACAGATACGCAGTATTTT CSGGGQKGLTDTQYF
TRBJ1-2 TRBV5-1 . . TGCGCCAGCAGCTTGGCCATAGCTGGTGGCGATGGCTACACCTTC CASSLAIAGGDGYTF
TRBJ2-7 TRBV2 TRBD1 . TGTGCCAGCCGGTGGGACAGGGGAGTCTTGTACGAGCAGTACTTC CASRWDRGVLYEQYF
TRBJ1-4 TRBV19 . . TGTGCCAGCGAGGGTAGGGATGGAAAACTGTTTTTT CASEGRDGKLFF
TRBJ2-3 TRBV5-1 . . TGCGCCAGCAGCTCCCAGGGAATAGATACGCAGTATTTT CASSSQGIDTQYF
TRBJ2-1 TRBV24-1 TRBD2 few TGTGCCACCAGTGATTCTGGGACTAGCGGGGGAGATGAGCAGTTCTTC CATSDSGTSGGDEQFF
TRBJ2-7 TRBV10-1 TRBD1 . TGCGCCAGCAACCTCGGCGGAGTAGACAGGGGAACCTACGAGCAGTACTTC CASNLGGVDRGTYEQYF
TRBJ1-4 TRBV10-1 . . TGCGCCAGGAAACAGCGAAAGCCTGCAACTAATGAAAAACTGTTTTTT CARKQRKPATNEKLFF
TRBJ2-1 TRBV5-1 TRBD2 . TGCGCCAGCAGCCTGGGACTAGCGGGGGGAGCTGGCTACAATGAGCAGTTCTTC CASSLGLAGGAGYNEQFF
TRBJ1-1 TRBV5-4 . once TGTGCCAGCAGCTTGGCCCCAGGGGTTGAAGCTTTCTTT CASSLAPGVEAFF
TRBJ2-1 TRBV15 TRBD1 . TGTGCCACCAGCAGCGGGACAGGGGACTACAATGAGCAGTTCTTC CATSSGTGDYNEQFF
TRBJ2-1 TRBV19 . . TGTGCCAGTAGTATAGGAGTGGTCAATGAGCAGTTCTTC CASSIGVVNEQFF
TRBJ2-3 TRBV4-1 . . TGCGCCAGCAGCCTTAAGACAGGCCCCACAGATACGCAGTATTTT CASSLKTGPTDTQYF
TRBJ2-1 TRBV7-9 TRBD2 once TGTGCCAGCAGTAAGGTAGCGGGGGACTACAATGAGCAGTTCTTC CASSKVAGDYNEQFF
TRBJ2-1 TRBV7-9 TRBD2 few TGTGCCAGCGCGACTAGCGCCAGTCATTGGAATGAGCAGTTCTTC CASATSASHWNEQFF
TRBJ2-1 TRBV13 TRBD2 . TGTGCCAGCAGCTCCCTAGCGGGGGGGATTGATGAGCAGTTCTTC CASSSLAGGIDEQFF
TRBJ2-7 TRBV2 . . TGTGCCAGCAGTCCAGGGGTTCACGAGCAGTACTTC CASSPGVHEQYF
TRBJ1-1 TRBV30 TRBD1 . TGTGCCTGGCACTCAGGGGGCGGTACTGAAGCTTTCTTT CAWHSGGGTEAFF
TRBJ2-7 TRBV15 TRBD1 . TGTGCCACCAGCAGCCGGACAGGGGGGAAGCAGTACTTC CATSSRTGGKQYF
TRBJ2-7 TRBV18 TRBD1 . TGTGCCAGCTCACCCGGGACAGGGGCCTACGAGCAGTACTTC CASSPGTGAYEQYF
TRBJ1-1 TRBV11-2 . once TGTGCCAGCAGCTTCGGGAGTAACACTGAAGCTTTCTTT CASSFGSNTEAFF
TRBJ2-7 TRBV11-2 TRBD1 . TGTGCCAGCAGTTTTGCCCCGGGACAGGGGTCCTACGAGCAGTACTTC CASSFAPGQGSYEQYF
TRBJ2-2 TRBV2 . once TGTGCCATTTTCCCGGAGGGGTCAGCCGAAGCGAACACCGGGGAGCTGTTTTTT CAIFPEGSAEANTGELFF